This passage covers 9 T cell receptor beta chains from one sample sequenced in a study of cytomegalovirus exposure and HLA in healthy donors. Data came from immunoSEQ multiplex PCR; TCRdb stores just in-frame clones and leaves some out. This table holds some 140,000 clones, roughly four fifths found once. Sequencing was performed on PBMCs. These receptor sequences come from a woman in her twenties or thirties in good health and CMV-seronegative.

J is TRBJ1-2 and V is TRBV7-9; D is unclear. The CDR3 extends over 13 amino acids. Germline CDR1 and CDR2: SEHNR and FQNEAQ (reference sequence). V lost 5 bases and J 6 bases, leaving 13 bases between the germline ends. The CDR3, as DNA: TGTGCCAGCAGCGGGTACAGTACCCATGGCTACACCTTC. Amino acid sequence: CASSGYSTHGYTF.

V is TRBV6-6 and J is TRBJ2-3; TRBD1 matches 7 bases. The junction had 8 bases not matched to a gene; V was cut back by 4 bases and J by 4 bases. Per germline, CDR1 MNHNY and CDR2 SVGAGI (reference sequence). The CDR3 covers 15 residues. CDR3 protein: CASSFTRGLADTQYF. CDR3 DNA sequence: TGTGCCAGCAGTTTCACCAGGGGGTTGGCAGATACGCAGTATTTT.

The chain is built from TRBV6-6 and TRBJ1-2; D possibly corresponds to TRBD1 (6 bases). This CDR3 region has 13 residues. Germline assignment: CDR1 MNHNY and CDR2 SVGAGI (reference sequence). V was cut by 6 bases and J by 4 bases, with 12 bases left in between. This chain's CDR3 is CASRSGTLYGYTF. In nucleotides, the CDR3 is TGTGCCAGCAGATCCGGGACACTCTATGGCTACACCTTC.

This clone was detected only once. The rearrangement uses TRBV6-1 and TRBJ2-7, with D maybe TRBD1 (6 bases). Trimming cost V 6 bases and J 0 bases, with 15 bases left between them. Germline V gene lookup returns CDR1 MNHNS and CDR2 SASEGT. The CDR3 runs to 15 residues. The CDR3 sequence is CASSRQVMSSYEQYF. CDR3 nucleotide sequence: TGTGCCAGCAGCCGACAGGTCATGAGCTCCTACGAGCAGTACTTC.

The V call is TRBV6-1, the J call TRBJ2-1, with 13 bases identical to TRBD2. J was trimmed by 9 bases and V by 3 bases; bases with no gene match: 20. The CDR3 length is 20 residues. The germline V gene has CDR1 MNHNS and CDR2 SASEGT. The CDR3 protein is CASSDPLGQWGLAGSVEQFF. CDR3 DNA: TGTGCCAGCAGTGACCCACTGGGACAGTGGGGACTAGCGGGGTCGGTTGAGCAGTTCTTC.

For this clone: The same CDR3 also results from other DNA sequences found in this sample. The rearrangement uses TRBV5-6 and TRBJ1-1; no clear D gene. V lost 4 bases and J lost 1, with 14 bases in between. Germline V CDR1 and CDR2: SGHDT, YYEEEE. The CDR3 has 15 amino acids. Written as DNA, the CDR3 is TGTGCCAGCAGCCGGAGGACGGAGAGGAACACTGAAGCTTTCTTT. Its protein is CASSRRTERNTEAFF.

The chain links TRBV29-1 to TRBJ1-4; 7 bases align to TRBD1. Germline CDR1 and CDR2: SQVTM and ANQGSEA. CDR3 length: 12 residues. The ends lost 7 bases at V and 8 bases at J; junction bases unmatched: 7. CDR3 sequence: CSARGQREKLFF. CDR3 nucleotide sequence: TGCAGCGCGAGGGGACAGCGGGAAAAACTGTTTTTT.

This sequence joins TRBV18 and TRBJ2-5; 9 bases map to TRBD2. The germline V gene has CDR1 KGHSH and CDR2 LQKENI. The CDR3 covers 17 residues. Germline trimming cut 1 base from V and 1 base from J; bases unmatched to any gene: 7. This CDR3 reads CASSPLPRLAAQETQYF. The CDR3 bases are TGTGCCAGCTCACCACTTCCTAGACTAGCGGCCCAAGAGACCCAGTACTTC.

The gene calls are TRBV10-2 and TRBJ2-1, with 10 bases matching TRBD2. The junction had 10 bases not matched to a gene; V was cut back by 7 bases and J by 7 bases. CDR3 size: 15 residues. Germline-derived CDR1 and CDR2 are WSHSY and SAAADI. The CDR3 here is CASISAGGLRNEQFF. The CDR3 region has the DNA TGCGCCAGCATTTCAGCGGGGGGGCTACGGAATGAGCAGTTCTTC.